These 11 T cell receptor beta chains were all obtained from the same sample, sequenced in a study of control samples from healthy donors and cancer patients. Method: immunoSEQ multiplex PCR; TCRdb's copy keeps in-frame clones and lacks some. The sample lists about 150,000 clones; roughly 94% were seen once. Sequencing was carried out using blood. The receptors stem from a man in his forties or fifties in good health.

The chain recombines TRBV18 with TRBJ2-1, with D possibly TRBD1 on 6 matching bases. CDR1 and CDR2 (germline): KGHSH, LQKENI. Trimming pared 1 base from V and 3 bases from J, leaving 13 bases between. This CDR3 spans 16 amino acids. The CDR3 sequence is CASSPRNRAIYNEQFF. As DNA, the CDR3 is TGTGCCAGCTCACCACGGAACAGGGCCATCTACAATGAGCAGTTCTTC.

The chain combines TRBV24-1 with TRBJ1-5; 9 positions agree with TRBD1. V dropped 3 bases and J dropped 4; count of bases not matched to a gene: 0. Germline V lookup: CDR1 KGHDR, CDR2 SFDVKD. The CDR3 spans 14 residues. The CDR3, as DNA: TGTGCCACCAGTGATGGGACAGGGAATCAGCCCCAGCATTTT. Its protein is CATSDGTGNQPQHF.

This sequence joins TRBV30 and TRBJ1-5; D may be TRBD1 (5 bases). The CDR3 has 15 residues. CDR1 and CDR2 from the germline V gene are GTSNPN and SVGIG (reference sequence). V dropped 4 bases and J dropped 3 bases, with 16 bases sitting between them. The CDR3 bases are TGTGCCTGGACTAATCACGGGGCAATCAATCAGCCCCAGCATTTT. Protein sequence: CAWTNHGAINQPQHF.

The chain uses TRBV12-5 and TRBJ2-7; TRBD1 agrees at 7 bases. Germline loops: CDR1 LGHNT, CDR2 FRNRAP. The V and J ends lost 0 bases and 0 bases, in that order; junction bases with no gene match: 2. CDR3 length equals 15 residues. CDR3 region: CASGLVTGLSYEQYF. CDR3 coding DNA: TGTGCTAGTGGTTTGGTGACAGGGCTCTCCTACGAGCAGTACTTC.

The chain carries TRBV30 and TRBJ2-2, with D perhaps TRBD2 (7 bases). This CDR3 region has 14 residues. V was cut by 0 bases and J by 5 bases, with 10 bases left in between. Germline CDR1 GTSNPN, CDR2 SVGIG (reference sequence). Here the CDR3 DNA reads TGTGCCTGGAGTGTTAAGGGGGGGACCGGGGAGCTGTTTTTT. Translated, it gives CAWSVKGGTGELFF.

This chain links TRBV10-1 with TRBJ2-2; 9 bases are shared with TRBD1. Germline CDR1 is WNHNN and CDR2 is SYGVQD (reference sequence). The CDR3 covers 15 residues. The J segment lost 2 bases and the V segment lost 8 bases, leaving 6 bases of the junction unmatched. CDR3 sequence reads: CASGNRGRNTGELFF. The CDR3 DNA follows: TGCGCCAGCGGGAACAGGGGGCGAAACACCGGGGAGCTGTTTTTT.

The chain combines TRBV18 with TRBJ2-7; D gene uncertain. The V gene's germline CDR1 is KGHSH and CDR2 LQKENI. This CDR3 is built from 14 residues. V lost 4 bases and J lost 2, with 12 bases in between. CDR3 in amino acids: CASSRYTDTYEQYF. The CDR3 coding sequence is TGTGCCAGCTCACGATACACGGATACCTACGAGCAGTACTTC.

This chain uses TRBV7-9 with TRBJ2-3; D remains ambiguous. The CDR3 loop spans 15 amino acids. V lost 3 bases to trimming and J lost 2 bases, with 12 bases between them. Looked up from germline, CDR1 is SEHNR and CDR2 is FQNEAQ (reference sequence). CDR3 sequence reads: CASSLRWGNTDTQYF. The CDR3 nucleotides read TGTGCCAGCAGCTTGAGGTGGGGAAACACAGATACGCAGTATTTT.

The chain is built from TRBV19 and TRBJ1-5; TRBD1 agrees at 10 bases. V shed 5 bases and J 3 bases; nucleotides not matched to a gene: 4. The germline CDR1 and CDR2 sequences are LNHDA and SQIVND (reference sequence). The CDR3 runs to 15 residues. CDR3 sequence (DNA): TGTGCCAGTAGTCTGACAGGGGGCTACAATCAGCCCCAGCATTTT. Protein sequence: CASSLTGGYNQPQHF.

This clone was seen once. This chain uses TRBV28 with TRBJ1-5, with 7 bases that match TRBD1. Germline assignment: CDR1 MDHEN and CDR2 SYDVKM. V dropped 6 bases and J dropped 0; count of bases not matched to a gene: 8. The CDR3 has 16 residues. Here the CDR3 DNA reads TGTGCCAGCAGGACCCGGACAGGTCATAGCAATCAGCCCCAGCATTTT. Residues: CASRTRTGHSNQPQHF.

This clone was detected only once. This chain links TRBV7-9 with TRBJ2-7, with no clear D. CDR1 is SEHNR, CDR2 FQNEAQ, per germline (reference sequence). V was clipped by 0 bases and J by 5 bases, with 5 bases between them. CDR3 length: 12 amino acids. CDR3 coding DNA: TGTGCCAGCAGCTTAGCAGAGGACGAGCAGTACTTC. Protein sequence: CASSLAEDEQYF.